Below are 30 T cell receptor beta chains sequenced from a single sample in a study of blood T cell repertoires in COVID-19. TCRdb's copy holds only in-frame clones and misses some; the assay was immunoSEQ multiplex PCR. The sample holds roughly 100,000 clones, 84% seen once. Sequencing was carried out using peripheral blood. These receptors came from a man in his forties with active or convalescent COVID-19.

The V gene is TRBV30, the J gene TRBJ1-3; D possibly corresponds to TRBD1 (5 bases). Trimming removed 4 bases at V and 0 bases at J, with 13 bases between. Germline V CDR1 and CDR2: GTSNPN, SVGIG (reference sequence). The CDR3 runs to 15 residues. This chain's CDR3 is CAWTLDISSGNTIYF. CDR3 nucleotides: TGTGCCTGGACGTTGGACATTAGCTCTGGAAACACCATATATTTT.

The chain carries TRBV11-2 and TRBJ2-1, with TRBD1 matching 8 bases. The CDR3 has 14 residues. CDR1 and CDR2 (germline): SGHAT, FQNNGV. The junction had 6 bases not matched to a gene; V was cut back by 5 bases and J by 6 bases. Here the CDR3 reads CASSPGQGSNEQFF. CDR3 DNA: TGTGCCAGCAGCCCCGGACAGGGAAGCAATGAGCAGTTCTTC.

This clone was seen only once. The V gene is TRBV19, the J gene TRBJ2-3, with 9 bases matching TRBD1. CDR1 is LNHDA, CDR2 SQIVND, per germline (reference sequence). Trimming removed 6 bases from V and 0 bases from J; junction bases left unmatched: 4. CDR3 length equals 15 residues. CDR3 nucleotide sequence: TGTGCCAGTAGACAGGGGGCGGTTAGCACAGATACGCAGTATTTT. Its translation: CASRQGAVSTDTQYF. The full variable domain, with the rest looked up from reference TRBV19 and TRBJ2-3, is DGGITQSPKYLFRKEGQNVTLSCEQNLNHDAMYWYRQDPGQGLRLIYYSQIVNDFQKGDIAEGYSVSREKKESFPLTVTSAQKNPTAFYLCASRQGAVSTDTQYFGPGTRLTVL.

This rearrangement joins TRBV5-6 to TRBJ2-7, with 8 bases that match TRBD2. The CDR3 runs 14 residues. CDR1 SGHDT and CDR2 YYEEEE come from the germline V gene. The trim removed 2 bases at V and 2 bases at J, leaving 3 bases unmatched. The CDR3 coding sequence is TGTGCCAGCAGCTTAACGGGGGGGCCCTACGAGCAGTACTTC. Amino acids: CASSLTGGPYEQYF.

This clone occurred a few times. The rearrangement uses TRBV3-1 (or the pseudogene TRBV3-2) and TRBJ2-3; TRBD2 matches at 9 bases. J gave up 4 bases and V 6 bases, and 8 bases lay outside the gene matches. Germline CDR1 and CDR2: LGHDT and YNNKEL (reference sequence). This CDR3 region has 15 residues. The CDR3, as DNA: TGTGCCAGCAGACTGCGGGGGGGCCGGGCAGATACGCAGTATTTT. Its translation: CASRLRGGRADTQYF.

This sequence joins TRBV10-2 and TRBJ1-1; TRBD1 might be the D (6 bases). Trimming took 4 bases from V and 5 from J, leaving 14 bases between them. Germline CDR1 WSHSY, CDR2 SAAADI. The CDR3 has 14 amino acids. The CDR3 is CASSGIQGRTEAFF. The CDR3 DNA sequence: TGCGCCAGCAGTGGAATACAGGGTAGGACTGAAGCTTTCTTT.

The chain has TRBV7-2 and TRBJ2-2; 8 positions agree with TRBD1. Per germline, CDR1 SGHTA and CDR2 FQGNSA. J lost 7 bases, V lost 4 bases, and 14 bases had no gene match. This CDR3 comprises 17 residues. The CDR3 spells CASSSIQDRGYYGELFF. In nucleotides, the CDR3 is TGTGCCAGCAGCTCAATACAAGACAGGGGTTACTACGGGGAGCTGTTTTTT.

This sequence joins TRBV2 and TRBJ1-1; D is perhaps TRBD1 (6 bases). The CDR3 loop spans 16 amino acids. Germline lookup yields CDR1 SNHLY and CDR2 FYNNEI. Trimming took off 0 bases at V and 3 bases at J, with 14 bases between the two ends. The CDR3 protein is CASSEAADRWYTEAFF. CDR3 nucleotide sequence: TGTGCCAGCAGTGAAGCGGCAGACAGGTGGTACACTGAAGCTTTCTTT.

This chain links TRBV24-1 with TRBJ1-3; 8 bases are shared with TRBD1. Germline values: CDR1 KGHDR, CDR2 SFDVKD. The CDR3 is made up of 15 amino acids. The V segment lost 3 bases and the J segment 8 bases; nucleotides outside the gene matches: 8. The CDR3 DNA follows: TGTGCCACCAGTGATCGGGACAGGAGGCAGTACACCATATATTTT. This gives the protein CATSDRDRRQYTIYF.

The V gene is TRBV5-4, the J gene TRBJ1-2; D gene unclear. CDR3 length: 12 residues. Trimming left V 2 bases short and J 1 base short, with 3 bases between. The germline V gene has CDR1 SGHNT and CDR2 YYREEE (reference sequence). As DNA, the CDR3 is TGTGCCAGCAGCTTTAATAACTATGGCTACACCTTC. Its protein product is CASSFNNYGYTF.

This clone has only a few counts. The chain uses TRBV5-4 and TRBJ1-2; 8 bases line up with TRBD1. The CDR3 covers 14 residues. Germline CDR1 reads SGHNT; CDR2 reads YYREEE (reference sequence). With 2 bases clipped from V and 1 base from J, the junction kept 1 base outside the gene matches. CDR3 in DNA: TGTGCCAGCAGCTTCGACAGGGGTAACTATGGCTACACCTTC. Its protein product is CASSFDRGNYGYTF.

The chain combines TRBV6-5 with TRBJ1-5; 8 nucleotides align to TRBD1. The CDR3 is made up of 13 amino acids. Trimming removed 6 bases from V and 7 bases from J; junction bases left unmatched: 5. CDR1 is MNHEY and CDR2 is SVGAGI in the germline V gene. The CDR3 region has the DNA TGTGCCAGCAGGCAGGGGGCGCGACAGCCCCAGCATTTT. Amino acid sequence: CASRQGARQPQHF.

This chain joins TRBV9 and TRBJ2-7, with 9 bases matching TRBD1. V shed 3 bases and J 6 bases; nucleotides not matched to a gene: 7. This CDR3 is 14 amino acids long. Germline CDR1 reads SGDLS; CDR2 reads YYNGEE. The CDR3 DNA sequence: TGTGCCAGCAGCGGACAGGGGGACTTGAGCGAGCAGTACTTC. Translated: CASSGQGDLSEQYF. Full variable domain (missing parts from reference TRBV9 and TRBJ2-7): DSGVTQTPKHLITATGQRVTLRCSPRSGDLSVYWYQQSLDQGLQFLIQYYNGEERAKGNILERFSAQQFPDLHSELNLSSLELGDSALYFCASSGQGDLSEQYFGPGTRLTVT.

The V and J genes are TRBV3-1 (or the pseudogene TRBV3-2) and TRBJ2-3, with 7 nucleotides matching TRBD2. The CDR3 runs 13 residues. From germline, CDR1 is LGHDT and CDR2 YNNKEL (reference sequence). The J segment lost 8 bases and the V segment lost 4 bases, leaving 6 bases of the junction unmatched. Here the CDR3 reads CASSPLGGGTQYF. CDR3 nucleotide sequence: TGTGCCAGCAGCCCCCTGGGGGGGGGTACGCAGTATTTT.

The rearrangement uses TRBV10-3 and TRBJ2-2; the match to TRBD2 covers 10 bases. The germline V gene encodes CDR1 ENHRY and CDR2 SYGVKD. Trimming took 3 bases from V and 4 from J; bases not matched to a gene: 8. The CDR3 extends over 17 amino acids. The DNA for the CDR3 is TGTGCCATCAGTGAAGGGAAACTAGCGGGGATCACCGGGGAGCTGTTTTTT. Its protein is CAISEGKLAGITGELFF.

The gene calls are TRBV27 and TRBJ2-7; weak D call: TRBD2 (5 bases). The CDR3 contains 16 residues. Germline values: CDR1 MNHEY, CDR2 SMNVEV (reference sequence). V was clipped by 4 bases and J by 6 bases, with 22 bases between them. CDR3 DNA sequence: TGTGCCAGCAGTTCTACGGTAGGACTGACTGGCTTCGAGCAGTACTTC. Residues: CASSSTVGLTGFEQYF.

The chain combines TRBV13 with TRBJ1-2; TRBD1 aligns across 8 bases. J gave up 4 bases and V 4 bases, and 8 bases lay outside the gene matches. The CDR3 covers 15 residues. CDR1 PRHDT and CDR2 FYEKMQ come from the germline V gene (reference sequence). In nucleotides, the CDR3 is TGTGCCAGCAGCTCACAAGACAGGGGTTCCTATGGCTACACCTTC. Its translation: CASSSQDRGSYGYTF. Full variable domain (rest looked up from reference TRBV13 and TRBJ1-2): AAGVIQSPRHLIKEKRETATLKCYPIPRHDTVYWYQQGPGQDPQFLISFYEKMQSDKGSIPDRFSAQQFSDYHSELNMSSLELGDSALYFCASSSQDRGSYGYTFGSGTRLTVV.

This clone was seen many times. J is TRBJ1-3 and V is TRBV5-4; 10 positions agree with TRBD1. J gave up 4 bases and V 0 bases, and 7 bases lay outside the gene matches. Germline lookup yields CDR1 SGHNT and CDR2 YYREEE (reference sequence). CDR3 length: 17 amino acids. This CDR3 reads CASSLVLTGGEGNTIYF. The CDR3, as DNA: TGTGCCAGCAGCTTGGTTTTGACAGGGGGCGAGGGAAACACCATATATTTT.

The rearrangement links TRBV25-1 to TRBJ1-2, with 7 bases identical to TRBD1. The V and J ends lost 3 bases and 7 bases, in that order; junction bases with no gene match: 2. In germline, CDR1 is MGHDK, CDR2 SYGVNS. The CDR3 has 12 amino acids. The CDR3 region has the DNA TGTGCCAGCAGTGAGGGGACAGTTGGCTACACCTTC. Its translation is CASSEGTVGYTF.

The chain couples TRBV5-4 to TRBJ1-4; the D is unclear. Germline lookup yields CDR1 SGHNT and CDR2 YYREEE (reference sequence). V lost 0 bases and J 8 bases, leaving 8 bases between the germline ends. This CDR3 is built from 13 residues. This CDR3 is CASSLENSEKLFF. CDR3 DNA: TGTGCCAGCAGCTTGGAAAACAGCGAAAAACTGTTTTTT.

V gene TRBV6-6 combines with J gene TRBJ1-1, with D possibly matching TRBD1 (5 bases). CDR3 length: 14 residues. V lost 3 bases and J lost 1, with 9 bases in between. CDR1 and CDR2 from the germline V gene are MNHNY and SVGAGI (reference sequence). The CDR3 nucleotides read TGTGCCAGCAGTTATGGGCAGGGGAACACTGAAGCTTTCTTT. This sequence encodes CASSYGQGNTEAFF.

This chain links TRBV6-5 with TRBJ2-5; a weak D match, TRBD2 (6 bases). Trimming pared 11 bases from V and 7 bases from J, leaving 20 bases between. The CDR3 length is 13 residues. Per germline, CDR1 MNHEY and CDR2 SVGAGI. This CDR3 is CAEGGDFQGTQYF. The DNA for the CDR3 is TGTGCCGAGGGCGGGGACTTCCAGGGGACCCAGTACTTC.

This CDR3 reads CASSLGTSPYEQYF. The CDR3, as DNA: TGCGCCAGCAGTCTTGGGACATCGCCCTACGAGCAGTACTTC. The V call is TRBV10-1, the J call TRBJ2-7, with a weak D call TRBD1 (6 bases). CDR1 WNHNN and CDR2 SYGVQD come from the germline V gene (reference sequence). V was pared by 5 bases and J by 2 bases, with 13 bases between. The CDR3 sequence is 14 residues long.

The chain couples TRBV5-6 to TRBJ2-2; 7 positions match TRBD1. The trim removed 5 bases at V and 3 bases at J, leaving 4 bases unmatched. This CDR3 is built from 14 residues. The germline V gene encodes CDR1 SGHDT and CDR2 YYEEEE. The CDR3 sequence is CASRRQGDTGELFF. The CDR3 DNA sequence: TGTGCCAGCAGGAGACAGGGTGACACCGGGGAGCTGTTTTTT. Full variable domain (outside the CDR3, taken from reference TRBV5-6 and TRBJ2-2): DAGVTQSPTHLIKTRGQQVTLRCSPKSGHDTVSWYQQALGQGPQFIFQYYEEEERQRGNFPDRFSGHQFPNYSSELNVNALLLGDSALYLCASRRQGDTGELFFGEGSRLTVL.

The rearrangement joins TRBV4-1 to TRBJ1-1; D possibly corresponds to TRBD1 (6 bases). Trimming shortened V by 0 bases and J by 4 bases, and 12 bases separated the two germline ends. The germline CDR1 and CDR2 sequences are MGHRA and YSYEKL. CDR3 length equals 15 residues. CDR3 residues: CASSQEGSRGTEAFF. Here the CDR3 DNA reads TGCGCCAGCAGCCAAGAAGGGAGCAGGGGCACTGAAGCTTTCTTT.

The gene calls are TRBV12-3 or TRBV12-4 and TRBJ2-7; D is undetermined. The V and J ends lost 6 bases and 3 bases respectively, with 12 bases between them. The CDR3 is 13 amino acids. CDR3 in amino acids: CASSLFELYEQYF. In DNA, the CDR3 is TGTGCCAGCAGCCTTTTTGAACTCTACGAGCAGTACTTC.

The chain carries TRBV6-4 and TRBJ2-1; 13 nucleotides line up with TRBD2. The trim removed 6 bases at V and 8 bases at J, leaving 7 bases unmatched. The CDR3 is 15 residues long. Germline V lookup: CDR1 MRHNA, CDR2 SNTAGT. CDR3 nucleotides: TGTGCCAGCAGCCCGACTAGCGGGGGGAATGATGAGCAGTTCTTC. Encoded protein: CASSPTSGGNDEQFF.

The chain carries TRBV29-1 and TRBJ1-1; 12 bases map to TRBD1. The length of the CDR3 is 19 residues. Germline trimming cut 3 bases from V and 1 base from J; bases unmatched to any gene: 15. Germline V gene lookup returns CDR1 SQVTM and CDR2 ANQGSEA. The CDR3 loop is CSVEFLGGTGGRGNTEAFF. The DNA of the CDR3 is TGCAGCGTTGAGTTCTTAGGGGGGACAGGGGGCAGAGGGAACACTGAAGCTTTCTTT.

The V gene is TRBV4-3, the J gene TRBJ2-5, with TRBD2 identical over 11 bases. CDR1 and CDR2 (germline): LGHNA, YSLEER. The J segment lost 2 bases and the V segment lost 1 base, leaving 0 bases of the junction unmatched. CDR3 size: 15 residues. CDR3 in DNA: TGCGCCAGCAGCCAAGGACTAGCGGGGCAAGAGACCCAGTACTTC. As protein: CASSQGLAGQETQYF.

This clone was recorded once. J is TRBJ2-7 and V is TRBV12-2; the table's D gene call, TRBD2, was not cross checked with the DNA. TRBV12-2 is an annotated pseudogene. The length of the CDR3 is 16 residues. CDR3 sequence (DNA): TGTGCAAGTCGCCCTTATCTAGCGGGGGGATCCTACGAGCAGTACTTC. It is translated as CASRPYLAGGSYEQYF.